This record looks at one T cell receptor beta chain sequence and its context. Its antigen is as yet unknown. Anyone with autoimmune disease history or systemic immunosuppression was excluded. Profiled with immunoSEQ multiplex PCR; TCRdb holds only in-frame clones, not every one. The sample shows around 67,000 clones, over 70% of them seen only once. The sample belongs to a study of OX40 agonist ivuxolimab in advanced cancers. The junction had 4 bases not matched to a gene; V was cut back by 4 bases and J by 10 bases. The CDR3 runs to 12 residues. CDR1 and CDR2 from the germline V gene are MGHDK and SYGVNS. Study conclusions and caveats: Within 6 weeks, CD4+ and CD8+ blood T cells expanded clonally at 0.1 to 3.0 mg/kg. The authors did not determine the antigen specificity of the expanded peripheral T cells. Partial responders dosed at 0.1-3.0 mg/kg displayed clonal expansion ranking among the lowest.

Sample: CD4+ or CD8+ T cells sorted from blood, taken in a trial of the OX40 agonist ivuxolimab. The gene calls are TRBV25-1 and TRBJ2-1; 7 bases are a match to TRBD2. This clonotype was sampled from an adult with an advanced solid tumor such as melanoma, head and neck, liver or kidney cancer. The CDR3 coding sequence is TGTGCCAGCAGTGGACTAGCAAGCGAGCAGTTCTTC. It translates to CASSGLASEQFF. Variable domain in full (rest from reference TRBV25-1 and TRBJ2-1): EADIYQTPRYLVIGTGKKITLECSQTMGHDKMYWYQQDPGMELHLIHYSYGVNSTEKGDLSSESTVSRIRTEHFPLTLESARPSHTSQYLCASSGLASEQFFGPGTRLTVL.